Following are 26 T cell receptor beta chains from one sample sequenced in a study of neurological immune-mediated disorders. TCRdb passed the 5' RACE reads through MiXCR, listing each CDR3 protein once. The data show about 27,000 distinct CDR3 sequences, approximately 21% seen once. Sequences were obtained from PBMCs. All receptors derive from a woman aged 55-69 years in good health.

This clonotype was counted ten times or more. The V and J genes are TRBV7-2 and TRBJ1-3; D is uncertain. The CDR3 is 14 residues long. Trimming removed 5 bases from V and 3 bases from J, with 11 bases in between. Per germline, CDR1 SGHTA and CDR2 FQGNSA. The CDR3 bases are TGTGCCAGCAGCCCCCGTCAGCATGGAAACACCATATATTTT. Encoded protein: CASSPRQHGNTIYF. The entire variable domain, with the rest obtained from reference TRBV7-2 and TRBJ1-3, is as follows: GAGVSQSPSNKVTEKGKDVELRCDPISGHTALYWYRQSLGQGLEFLIYFQGNSAPDKSGLPSDRFSAERTGGSVSTLTIQRTQQEDSAVYLCASSPRQHGNTIYFGEGSWLTVV.

This clonotype was seen ten or more times. The V and J genes are TRBV15 and TRBJ2-1; TRBD2 is a possible D gene (5 bases). V gave up 5 bases and J gave up 8 bases, with 19 bases separating them. The CDR3 spans 15 residues. The germline V gene encodes CDR1 LNHNV and CDR2 YYDKDF (reference sequence). The CDR3: CATSPRGSAWDEQFF. CDR3 in DNA: TGTGCCACCAGCCCCAGAGGGTCGGCCTGGGATGAGCAGTTCTTC.

This clonotype was detected many times. The chain uses TRBV6-2 or TRBV6-3 and TRBJ2-7; TRBD2 agrees at 12 bases. Germline V gene lookup returns CDR1 MNHEY and CDR2 SVGEGT. With V trimmed by 7 bases and J by 2 bases, 3 bases remained unmatched. CDR3 size: 14 residues. DNA of the CDR3: TGTGCCAGCAAACTAGCGGGAGGTCCCTACGAGCAGTACTTC. Encoded protein: CASKLAGGPYEQYF.

In this sample, this clonotype turned up many times. The CDR3 loop reads CASTRSPGRQGGASNQPQHF. CDR3 sequence (DNA): TGTGCCAGCACCCGCTCACCCGGAAGACAGGGGGGAGCAAGCAATCAGCCCCAGCATTTT. The chain uses TRBV28 and TRBJ1-5, with TRBD1 matching over 9 bases. This CDR3 is built from 20 residues. Germline CDR1 and CDR2: MDHEN and SYDVKM. V lost 7 bases and J lost 1; bases outside the gene matches: 20. Drawing the rest from reference TRBV28 and TRBJ1-5, the complete variable domain is DVKVTQSSRYLVKRTGEKVFLECVQDMDHENMFWYRQDPGLGLRLIYFSYDVKMKEKGDIPEGYSVSREKKERFSLILESASTNQTSMYLCASTRSPGRQGGASNQPQHFGDGTRLSIL.

This clonotype was seen at least ten times. The chain is built from TRBV5-5 and TRBJ2-7, with D maybe TRBD1 (5 bases). The V end lost 0 bases, the J end lost 4 bases, and 11 bases lay between the germline ends. The germline V gene encodes CDR1 SGHKS and CDR2 YYEKEE (reference sequence). The CDR3 is made up of 14 amino acids. This CDR3 is CASSLVPGRYEQYF. CDR3 nucleotide sequence: TGTGCCAGCAGCTTGGTCCCAGGGCGGTACGAGCAGTACTTC.

This clonotype came up many times. The chain uses TRBV4-3 and TRBJ2-7; a weak D match, TRBD2 (6 bases). Germline V gene lookup returns CDR1 LGHNA and CDR2 YSLEER. This CDR3 is 16 amino acids long. Trimming cost V 3 bases and J 5 bases, with 20 bases left between them. This chain's CDR3 is CASSQARTTRSHEQYF. CDR3 in DNA: TGCGCCAGCAGCCAGGCCCGGACTACCAGGAGCCACGAGCAGTACTTC.

This rearrangement joins TRBV29-1 to TRBJ2-2; a weak D match, TRBD1 (6 bases). Trimming removed 8 bases at V and 1 base at J, with 11 bases between. The CDR3 runs to 13 residues. In germline, CDR1 is SQVTM, CDR2 ANQGSEA. The CDR3 coding sequence is TGCAGCCTTGGGGACAAGAACACCGGGGAGCTGTTTTTT. It is translated as CSLGDKNTGELFF.

This clonotype was detected ten times or more. The chain couples TRBV5-1 to TRBJ2-1, with a weak D call TRBD1 (5 bases). Trimming removed 1 base at V and 4 bases at J, with 15 bases between. The germline V gene encodes CDR1 SGHRS and CDR2 YFSETQ. The CDR3 runs to 16 residues. DNA for the CDR3: TGCGCCAGCAGCTTGACAGGAAACATCGGGTACAATGAGCAGTTCTTC. Amino acids: CASSLTGNIGYNEQFF.

A single count supports this clonotype. This sequence joins TRBV7-2 and TRBJ2-2; no clear D gene. The V gene lost 5 bases and the J gene lost 7 bases, with 17 bases spanning the gap. CDR3 length: 15 residues. Germline loops: CDR1 SGHTA, CDR2 FQGNSA. CDR3 bases: TGTGCCAGCAGCCGGTTGAGCGTGATGGGCGGGGAGCTGTTTTTT. Translated, it gives CASSRLSVMGGELFF.

Remarks on this clonotype: A much larger clone sits a single nucleotide away, making a read error possible. J is TRBJ1-5 and V is TRBV6-2 or TRBV6-3; D not certain. CDR1 and CDR2 from the germline V gene are MNHEY and SVGEGT. This CDR3 spans 14 amino acids. CDR3 sequence reads: CASSSRASNQPHHF. CDR3 DNA: TGTGCCAGCAGTTCGCGGGCCTCTAATCAGCCCCATCATTTT.

The CDR3 sequence: CRGQTGSWETQYF. CDR3 bases: TGCAGAGGGCAGACAGGATCCTGGGAGACCCAGTACTTC. V and J are TRBV29-1 and TRBJ2-5, with D maybe TRBD1 (6 bases). The germline V gene has CDR1 SQVTM and CDR2 ANQGSEA. This CDR3 region has 13 residues.

There are many counts of this clonotype. The chain employs TRBV6-2 or TRBV6-3 and TRBJ1-1; D is ambiguous. This CDR3 comprises 18 residues. Germline CDR1 reads MNHEY; CDR2 reads SVGEGT. The V gene lost 8 bases and the J gene lost 0 bases, with 25 bases spanning the gap. CDR3 nucleotides: TGTGCCAGCGGAGAAAAGAGGTTACAGATTCCTTTGAACACTGAAGCTTTCTTT. Translated, it gives CASGEKRLQIPLNTEAFF.

This clonotype has ten or more counts. This chain connects TRBV5-1 to TRBJ2-5; TRBD2 matches at 12 bases. This CDR3 comprises 17 residues. CDR1 SGHRS and CDR2 YFSETQ come from the germline V gene. J was trimmed by 5 bases and V by 3 bases; bases with no gene match: 11. The CDR3 region is CASSWTPSSGGEETQYF. CDR3 bases: TGCGCCAGCAGCTGGACACCCTCTAGCGGGGGGGAGGAGACCCAGTACTTC.

In this sample, this clonotype turned up many times. V usage is TRBV29-1 and J usage is TRBJ1-2; the D is unclear. Germline CDR1 is SQVTM and CDR2 is ANQGSEA. Trimming left V 4 bases short and J 3 bases short, with 15 bases between. This CDR3 region has 14 residues. DNA for the CDR3: TGCAGCGTTGTGGGTGACTCAAGGCACTATGGCTACACCTTC. Translation: CSVVGDSRHYGYTF. The variable domain in full, completed from reference TRBV29-1 and TRBJ1-2, reads SAVISQKPSRDICQRGTSLTIQCQVDSQVTMMFWYRQQPGQSLTLIATANQGSEATYESGFVIDKFPISRPNLTFSTLTVSNMSPEDSSIYLCSVVGDSRHYGYTFGSGTRLTVV.

The sample holds many counts of this clonotype. This chain joins TRBV5-1 and TRBJ2-7; 8 bases match TRBD2. Trimming cost V 0 bases and J 5 bases; bases outside gene matches: 4. Germline-derived CDR1 and CDR2 are SGHRS and YFSETQ. This CDR3 contains 14 residues. Here the CDR3 reads CASSLGAGDNEQYF. The DNA of the CDR3 is TGCGCCAGCAGCTTGGGAGCGGGAGACAACGAGCAGTACTTC.

Of note for this clonotype: It is unclear where the CDR3 begins or ends on the DNA, so no DNA is shown, and the CDR3 is as TCRdb lists it. The chain employs TRBV20-1 and TRBJ1-1. Germline V gene sequence: CDR1 DFQATT, CDR2 SNEGSKA (reference sequence). The CDR3 region is 23 residues in length, termini included. The CDR3 loop reads CSAGDPSISYNEQFFGPNTEAFF.

This clonotype was observed at least ten times. The rearrangement joins TRBV7-9 to TRBJ2-7; 9 bases align to TRBD2. Per the germline V gene, CDR1 is SEHNR and CDR2 is FQNEAQ (reference sequence). The CDR3 is 13 amino acids. V was clipped by 6 bases and J by 5 bases; unmatched bases: 5. CDR3 region: CASRLAGINEQYF. The CDR3 DNA sequence: TGTGCCAGCAGGCTAGCGGGAATCAACGAGCAGTACTTC.

This clonotype was detected many times. V and J are TRBV6-2 or TRBV6-3 and TRBJ2-1, with TRBD2 identical over 8 bases. V gave up 2 bases and J gave up 5 bases; unmatched junction bases: 11. The germline CDR1 and CDR2 sequences are MNHEY and SVGEGT. The CDR3 loop spans 17 amino acids. The CDR3 sequence: CASSYLPGGTTHNEQFF. In DNA form, the CDR3 reads TGTGCCAGCAGTTACCTTCCGGGAGGGACAACCCACAATGAGCAGTTCTTC.

With regard to this clonotype: Relative to the germline gene, one junction end is altered; a read error may explain this. The chain employs TRBV20-1 and TRBJ2-2; TRBD1 matches 8 bases. From germline, CDR1 is DFQATT and CDR2 SNEGSKA (reference sequence). CDR3 length: 15 residues. CDR3 nucleotide sequence: TGCAGTACCCAGGACAGGGATGAGAACACCGGGGAACTGTTTTTT. Protein: CSTQDRDENTGELFF.

The rearrangement uses TRBV15 and TRBJ1-1, with D maybe TRBD1 (5 bases). Trimming left V 1 base short and J 3 bases short, with 15 bases between. The germline CDR1 and CDR2 sequences are LNHNV and YYDKDF (reference sequence). The CDR3 contains 16 residues. In DNA, the CDR3 is TGTGCCACCAGCAGAGGGGGGGGGGTTTGGGACACTGAAGCTTTCTTT. Translating gives CATSRGGGVWDTEAFF. The full variable domain, its missing parts supplied by reference TRBV15 and TRBJ1-1, is DAMVIQNPRYQVTQFGKPVTLSCSQTLNHNVMYWYQQKSSQAPKLLFHYYDKDFNNEADTPDNFQSRRPNTSFCFLDIRSPGLGDTAMYLCATSRGGGVWDTEAFFGQGTRLTVV.

Many counts were recorded for this clonotype. The chain combines TRBV5-1 with TRBJ1-2; tentative D call: TRBD1 (5 bases). V dropped 4 bases and J dropped 2 bases, with 15 bases sitting between them. Germline V gene data show CDR1 as SGHRS and CDR2 as YFSETQ. The CDR3 is 15 amino acids. CDR3 residues: CASSNRDERNYGYTF. The CDR3 DNA follows: TGCGCCAGCAGCAATCGGGACGAAAGAAACTATGGCTACACCTTC.

This clonotype has ten or more counts. The rearrangement uses TRBV7-2 and TRBJ2-2; D call uncertain. Germline V lookup: CDR1 SGHTA, CDR2 FQGNSA. The CDR3 spans 16 residues. With 1 base removed from V and 6 bases from J, the gap between germline ends came to 15 bases. Written as DNA, the CDR3 is TGTGCCAGCAGCTTAGTTGACGCTAACTACGCCGGGGAGCTGTTTTTT. As protein: CASSLVDANYAGELFF.

This clonotype was recorded many times. V is TRBV7-3 and J is TRBJ2-1, with TRBD2 matching 13 bases. CDR1 and CDR2 (germline): SGHTA, FQGTGA. The CDR3 has 20 residues. V lost 5 bases to trimming and J lost 0 bases; unmatched junction nucleotides: 13. CDR3 loop: CASSAGRLAGGRTSYNEQFF. The CDR3 region has the DNA TGTGCCAGCAGCGCGGGTCGACTAGCGGGAGGTAGAACCTCCTACAATGAGCAGTTCTTC.

At least ten counts were recorded for this clonotype. The chain recombines TRBV20-1 with TRBJ1-5; D is unclear. The CDR3 is 15 residues long. Trimming left V 2 bases short and J 2 bases short, with 13 bases between. The V gene's germline CDR1 is DFQATT and CDR2 SNEGSKA (reference sequence). CDR3 sequence reads: CSARHGRRGNQPQHF. For the CDR3, the DNA is TGCAGTGCTAGACATGGAAGGAGGGGCAATCAGCCCCAGCATTTT.

This clonotype was seen at least ten times. The rearrangement links TRBV20-1 to TRBJ1-2, with D uncertain. The CDR3 length is 12 residues. Trimming took off 2 bases at V and 8 bases at J, with 12 bases between the two ends. The germline gives CDR1 DFQATT, CDR2 SNEGSKA (reference sequence). DNA for the CDR3: TGCAGTGCTAGACCCTCTGCGGCCGGCTACACCTTC. It translates to CSARPSAAGYTF.

This clonotype has ten or more counts. V and J are TRBV5-1 and TRBJ2-4; D is possibly TRBD1 or TRBD2 (7 bases each). The CDR3 has 14 amino acids. CDR1 SGHRS and CDR2 YFSETQ come from the germline V gene. Trimming pared 4 bases from V and 7 bases from J, leaving 15 bases between. The CDR3 region has the DNA TGCGCCAGCAGCATCGCAGGGGGGGAGAACATTCAGTACTTC. This sequence encodes CASSIAGGENIQYF.